These T cell receptor beta chains were read from a single sample in a study of tumor and adjacent non-tumor tissue in lung cancer. A single record per CDR3 protein comes from TCRdb applying MiXCR to the multiplex PCR reads. The sample has 100,000 to 120,000 distinct CDR3 sequences, 75% to 90% seen once. Sequencing was done on a sample of lung tumor tissue. The receptors come from a man between 65 and 85 years old with non-small cell lung cancer. CDR3s include the opening cysteine and the closing phenylalanine or tryptophan. A D gene is named only where the DNA matches it firmly. Clone size is stated in some rows and not others, as once, few, many or a class when expanded.

d_call clone_size j_call v_call cdr3_nt cdr3_aa
. . TRBJ2-7 TRBV29-1 TGCAGCGCCTGCGGGACAAACCGCGAGCAGTACTTC CSACGTNREQYF
. . TRBJ2-7 TRBV6-6 TGTGCCAGCAGTCACTCCAGTGGGCAGCCCTACGAGCAGTGCTTC CASSHSSGQPYEQCF
TRBD1 . TRBJ2-1 TRBV11-3 TGTGCCAGCTCGGACAGGCACAATGAGCGGTTCTTC CASSDRHNERFF
. . TRBJ1-2 TRBV28 TGTGCCAGCGGCCCAAGGGAGGGCTACACCTTC CASGPREGYTF
. . TRBJ2-7 TRBV12-3/TRBV12-4 TGTGCCAGCAGTACCTCGGCAGGAGGACTCTACGAGCAGTACTTC CASSTSAGGLYEQYF
TRBD1 . TRBJ2-1 TRBV7-8 TGTGCCAGCAGCTTGGGACAGGTACTCACACTCTCCTACCATGAGCAGTTCTTC CASSLGQVLTLSYHEQFF
. . TRBJ2-7 TRBV6-2/TRBV6-3 TGTGCCTGCACCCTGGAGGGCTCATCCTACGAGCAGTACTTC CACTLEGSSYEQYF
. . TRBJ1-1 TRBV11-1 TGTGCCAGCAGCCAGGGGACATGGAGCACTAAAGCTTTCTTT CASSQGTWSTKAFF
TRBD1 . TRBJ1-1 TRBV11-3 TGTGCCAGCAGCTTAAAGACAGGGTGGATAAACACTGAAGTGTTCTTT CASSLKTGWINTEVFF
. . TRBJ2-1 TRBV6-2/TRBV6-3 TGTGCCAACAACATAGGTGGTTACAATGAGCAGTTCTTC CANNIGGYNEQFF
. . TRBJ2-7 TRBV29-1 TGCAGTGCCCGGGGGACGAATCCCGAGCAGAACTTC CSARGTNPEQNF
. . TRBJ1-1 TRBV6-5 TGTGCCAGCAGTTACTCGGCAGGGAAAGTAACTTTCTTT CASSYSAGKVTFF
. . TRBJ2-7 TRBV6-5 TGTGCCAATAGTTACGTTCGCTACAGCTACGAGCAGTACTTC CANSYVRYSYEQYF
TRBD1 many TRBJ1-1 TRBV4-2 TGTGCCAGCAGCCAATCAGGGACAGGGGAAGCTTTCTTT CASSQSGTGEAFF
. many TRBJ2-1 TRBV29-1 TGCAGCGCCAAGCTAATCCGGACGGACTACAATGAGCAGTTCTTC CSAKLIRTDYNEQFF
. . TRBJ2-3 TRBV11-3 TGTGCCAGCGCCCGTCGGGAGCTAAGCACAGATACGCAGTATTTT CASARRELSTDTQYF
. . TRBJ2-7 TRBV5-6 TGTGCCAGCAGCTTCTCCCGACAGTGGAGGGCCTACGAACAGTACTTC CASSFSRQWRAYEQYF
. few TRBJ2-7 TRBV11-1 TGTGCCAGCAGCTTACTACAGGGCACTTTGAGGGAGCAGTACTTC CASSLLQGTLREQYF
. . TRBJ2-1 TRBV11-2 TGTTCCACCAGCTTAGCGAGACGGTACAAAGAGCAGTTCTTC CSTSLARRYKEQFF
. once TRBJ2-1 TRBV12-3/TRBV12-4 TGTGCCAGCATCCCAAACTGGGGTTCCTACAATGAGCTGTTCTTC CASIPNWGSYNELFF
. . TRBJ2-7 TRBV12-3/TRBV12-4 TGTGCCAGCAGCTTGACGTTAGGGGCAGGGTCCTACGAGCAGTACTTC CASSLTLGAGSYEQYF
. few TRBJ1-5 TRBV12-5 TGTGTTAGTGCTTCTGACAGAAATCAGCCCCAGCATTTT CVSASDRNQPQHF
TRBD1 . TRBJ1-2 TRBV11-1 TGTGCCAACAGCTTAGACGGGACAGCTTCTGATGACTACATCTTC CANSLDGTASDDYIF
TRBD1 . TRBJ2-5 TRBV6-5 TGTGCCACCAGTCCCACCGGGACAGGGTTCTCACAAGAGACCCAGTACTTC CATSPTGTGFSQETQYF
TRBD2 . TRBJ2-3 TRBV29-1 TGCGGCGGGCTGGCGGGAGGGACCACAGATACGCAGTGTTTT CGGLAGGTTDTQCF
TRBD1 . TRBJ1-2 TRBV29-1 TGCAGCGTTGGGACAGGTGGATTCTATGACTACACCTTC CSVGTGGFYDYTF
TRBD1 . TRBJ1-1 TRBV11-3 TGTGCGAGCAGCCTAAAGACAGGGTGGATGAAAACTGAAGCTTTCTTT CASSLKTGWMKTEAFF
. . TRBJ2-7 TRBV13 TGTGCCAGTAGCTCAACCACGGGTAACGGACAGTACTTC CASSSTTGNGQYF
. once TRBJ2-1 TRBV5-6 TGTGCCAGCAGCTTTGGGCGCTACAAAGAACAGTTCTTC CASSFGRYKEQFF
. few TRBJ1-1 TRBV10-2 TGTGCCAGCAGGGATAGGGACGCTGAAGCTTTCTTT CASRDRDAEAFF
. . TRBJ2-3 TRBV14 TGTGCCAGCAACCAGAGAGGGTGGTCCAGAGATACGCAGTATTTT CASNQRGWSRDTQYF
TRBD1 . TRBJ1-2 TRBV29-1 TGCCGCGTTGAATTAGGGACAGGGGACTATGGCTACACCTTC CRVELGTGDYGYTF
. many TRBJ2-7 TRBV10-1 TGCGCCAGCAGTGAACCCACGTCCCCATACCAGCAGTACTTC CASSEPTSPYQQYF
. . TRBJ1-3 TRBV6-5 TGTGCCAGCAAGCACTCGGGAGGCTATGGAAACACCATATATTTT CASKHSGGYGNTIYF
. . TRBJ2-7 TRBV5-1 TGCGCCAGCAGCTCTGACCCGAGCGTGCAATCCTACGAGCAGTACTTC CASSSDPSVQSYEQYF
TRBD1 . TRBJ2-5 TRBV5-4 TGCGCCAGCAGCCCCAGGGACAGTCAAAATATCCAGTACTTC CASSPRDSQNIQYF
TRBD2 . TRBJ2-7 TRBV6-5 TGTGCCGTCGGAAGGAGACTAGCATGTTCTTTCGGGCAGTACTTC CAVGRRLACSFGQYF
. few TRBJ1-5 TRBV20-1 TGTAGTGCCCAGGGTTGGGGGCCCCAGCATTTT CSAQGWGPQHF
. . TRBJ2-5 TRBV4-1 TGCGCCAGCAGCCAAGATTGGAGGGGAGAGACCCAATACTTC CASSQDWRGETQYF
. few TRBJ2-1 TRBV19 TGTGTCAGTAGTATAATTGGGGTTTACAATGAGCAGTTCTTC CVSSIIGVYNEQFF
. . TRBJ2-7 TRBV6-5 TGTGTCAGCAGTTACGTGAGGAAGACCTACGAGCAGTACTTC CVSSYVRKTYEQYF
TRBD1 . TRBJ1-6 TRBV29-1 TGCAGCGTTAGGGGACAGGGTATCTCACCCTTCCACTTT CSVRGQGISPFHF
TRBD2 . TRBJ2-1 TRBV10-3 TGTGCCATCAGTGACCCCCAGAGCGGGAGCTCCTACAATGAGCACTTTTTC CAISDPQSGSSYNEHFF
TRBD2 . TRBJ2-1 TRBV2 TGTGCCAGGAGCGATAGGACGCGGGGGACTTACAATGAGCAGTTCTTC CARSDRTRGTYNEQFF
. once TRBJ2-4 TRBV10-3 TGTACCATCAGTGAGGAGGGGCTAACTGGGAACATTCAGTACTTC CTISEEGLTGNIQYF
. once TRBJ2-1 TRBV10-1 TGCGCCAGAAGCCCCCTCCAGGGGGACTTTGAGCAGTTTTTC CARSPLQGDFEQFF
. few TRBJ1-1 TRBV28 TGTGCCAGCAGTCTCCATGCAGGGATTGGTACTGATGCTTTCTTT CASSLHAGIGTDAFF
. . TRBJ1-2 TRBV4-2 TGTGCCAACAGCCAAGATTTGAGCAGGGCCAACTATGGCTACGCCTTC CANSQDLSRANYGYAF
TRBD2 . TRBJ2-1 TRBV4-3 TGCGCTGGCAGCCAAGACCTAGCGGGAGCTGAATACAATGAACAGTTCTTC CAGSQDLAGAEYNEQFF
. . TRBJ1-1 TRBV6-1 TGTGCCAGTACCCGGAAGAGGGAGACTGAAGCTTTCTTT CASTRKRETEAFF
. once TRBJ1-2 TRBV28 TGTGCCAGCAGATTGGTCGGCAGATCCTATGGCTACACCTTC CASRLVGRSYGYTF
. once TRBJ1-2 TRBV12-3/TRBV12-4 TGTGCCAGCAGTTTACAAAGGACGGGTGGGAACTATGGCCACACCTTC CASSLQRTGGNYGHTF
. . TRBJ1-1 TRBV6-5 TGTGCCAGCAGTCGTCCAGGTTCGATAGGGGCTAAAGCTTTCTTT CASSRPGSIGAKAFF
. once TRBJ2-1 TRBV10-3 TGTGCCATCAGCCAAAAGGGGAGTTCCTACATTGAGCAGTTCTTC CAISQKGSSYIEQFF
TRBD2 . TRBJ2-5 TRBV7-3 TGTGCCAGCAGCTTTCTAGCGGGGGTTCAAGAGACCCAGTACTTC CASSFLAGVQETQYF
. . TRBJ2-2 TRBV10-3 TGTGCCATCAGTGAGTCGGTACAGAACACCGGGGAGCTGTTTTTT CAISESVQNTGELFF
TRBD1 many TRBJ1-6 TRBV6-1 TGTGCCAGCAGCGGACAGGGAACAGGGTCTTCACCCCTCCACTTT CASSGQGTGSSPLHF
. . TRBJ1-1 TRBV5-4 TGTGTCAGCAGCTTGCTGGGGGGTCCGAACACTGAAGCTTTCTTT CVSSLLGGPNTEAFF